This T cell receptor beta chain was sequenced for a study of T cells in Graves' hyperthyroidism and ophthalmopathy. Overall study: Peripheral blood was obtained at initial diagnosis, preceding any treatment.

The TCR beta CDR3 regions underwent amplification using RNA transcripts as the source. A first-round RT-PCR of the TCR CDR3 used the HTBI primer set. Using its own MiXCR run on the multiplex PCR reads, TCRdb lists one record per CDR3 protein. The table records roughly 600,000 distinct CDR3 sequences, roughly 14% of them present only once. This clonotype was seen repeatedly, ten times or more. This clonotype was sampled from a woman in her 50s with Graves' ophthalmopathy. Sequencing input: blood.

CDR3 region: CASSLGGATRGKLFF. The CDR3 DNA follows: TGTGCCAGCAGCTTGGGAGGAGCCACAAGAGGAAAACTGTTTTTT. This chain uses TRBV5-8 with TRBJ1-4; the D is unclear. Germline lookup yields CDR1 SGHTS and CDR2 YDEGEE. There are 15 residues in the CDR3. The V end was cut by 0 bases, the J end by 10 bases, with 16 bases between.